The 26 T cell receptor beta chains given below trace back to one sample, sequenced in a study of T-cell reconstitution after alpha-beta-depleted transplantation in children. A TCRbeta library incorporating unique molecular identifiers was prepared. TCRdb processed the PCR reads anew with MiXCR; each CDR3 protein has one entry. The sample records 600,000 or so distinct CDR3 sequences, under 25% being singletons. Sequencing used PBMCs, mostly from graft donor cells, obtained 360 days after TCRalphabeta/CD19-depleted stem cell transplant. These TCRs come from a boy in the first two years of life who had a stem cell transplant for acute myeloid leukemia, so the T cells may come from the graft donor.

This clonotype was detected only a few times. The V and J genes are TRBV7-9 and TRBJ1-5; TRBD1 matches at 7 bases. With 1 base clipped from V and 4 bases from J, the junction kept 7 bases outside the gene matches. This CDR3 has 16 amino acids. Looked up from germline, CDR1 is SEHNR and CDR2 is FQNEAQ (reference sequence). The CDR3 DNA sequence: TGTGCCAGCAGCTTAGATGCTGGGACAGTTAATCAGCCCCAGCATTTT. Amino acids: CASSLDAGTVNQPQHF. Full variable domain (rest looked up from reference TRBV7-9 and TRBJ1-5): DTGVSQNPRHKITKRGQNVTFRCDPISEHNRLYWYRQTLGQGPEFLTYFQNEAQLEKSRLLSDRFSAERPKGSFSTLEIQRTEQGDSAMYLCASSLDAGTVNQPQHFGDGTRLSIL.

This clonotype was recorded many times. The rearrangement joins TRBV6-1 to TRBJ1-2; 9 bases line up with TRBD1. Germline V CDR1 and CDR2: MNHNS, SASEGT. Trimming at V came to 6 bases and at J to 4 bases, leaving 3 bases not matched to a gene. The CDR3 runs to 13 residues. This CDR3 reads CASREQGAYGYTF. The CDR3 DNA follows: TGTGCCAGCAGGGAACAGGGGGCCTATGGCTACACCTTC.

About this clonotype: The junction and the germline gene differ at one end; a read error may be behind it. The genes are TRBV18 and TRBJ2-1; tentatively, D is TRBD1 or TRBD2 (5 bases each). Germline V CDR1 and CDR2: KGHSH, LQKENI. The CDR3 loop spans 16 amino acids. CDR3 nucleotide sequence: TGTGCCGGCTCACCAATTTACGCGAGGGGATACAATGAGCAGTTCTTC. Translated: CAGSPIYARGYNEQFF.

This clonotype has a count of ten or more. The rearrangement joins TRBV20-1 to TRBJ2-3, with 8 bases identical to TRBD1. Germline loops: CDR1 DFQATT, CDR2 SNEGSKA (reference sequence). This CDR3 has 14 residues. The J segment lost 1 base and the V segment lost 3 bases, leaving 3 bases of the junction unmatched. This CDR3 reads CSARGTGGTDTQYF. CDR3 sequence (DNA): TGCAGTGCTAGGGGGACAGGCGGCACAGATACGCAGTATTTT.

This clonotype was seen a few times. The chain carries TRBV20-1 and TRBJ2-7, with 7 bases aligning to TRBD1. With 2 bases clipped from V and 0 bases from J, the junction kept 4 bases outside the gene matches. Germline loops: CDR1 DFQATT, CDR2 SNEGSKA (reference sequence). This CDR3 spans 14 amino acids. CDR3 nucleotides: TGCAGTGCTAGATCGGGACAGTTCTCCTACGAGCAGTACGTC. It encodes CSARSGQFSYEQYV.

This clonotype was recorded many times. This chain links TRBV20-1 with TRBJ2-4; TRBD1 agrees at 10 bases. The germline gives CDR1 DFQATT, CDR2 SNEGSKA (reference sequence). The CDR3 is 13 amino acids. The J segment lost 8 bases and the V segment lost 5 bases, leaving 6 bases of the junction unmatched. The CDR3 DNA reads TGCAGTGCTCCCGGACAGGGGGAAGACATTCAGTACTTC. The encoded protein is CSAPGQGEDIQYF.

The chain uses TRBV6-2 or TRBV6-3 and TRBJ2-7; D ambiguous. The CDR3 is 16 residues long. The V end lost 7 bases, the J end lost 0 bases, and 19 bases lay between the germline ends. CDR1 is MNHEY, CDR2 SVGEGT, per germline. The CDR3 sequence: CASTNIGTSGSYEQYF. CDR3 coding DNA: TGTGCCAGCACCAATATCGGAACATCTGGCTCCTACGAGCAGTACTTC.

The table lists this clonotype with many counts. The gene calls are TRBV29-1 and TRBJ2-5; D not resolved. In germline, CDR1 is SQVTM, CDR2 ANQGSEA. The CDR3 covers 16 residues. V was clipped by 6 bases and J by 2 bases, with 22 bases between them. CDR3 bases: TGCAGCGTCACCAAGGCTGGGTCGGTTTGGCAAGAGACCCAGTACTTC. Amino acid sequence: CSVTKAGSVWQETQYF.

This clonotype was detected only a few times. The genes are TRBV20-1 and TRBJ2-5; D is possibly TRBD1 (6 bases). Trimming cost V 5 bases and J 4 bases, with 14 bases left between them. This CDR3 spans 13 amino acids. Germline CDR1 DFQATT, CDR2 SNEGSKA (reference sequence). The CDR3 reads CSARRGLGETQYF. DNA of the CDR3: TGCAGTGCTCGCAGGGGATTAGGAGAGACCCAGTACTTC.

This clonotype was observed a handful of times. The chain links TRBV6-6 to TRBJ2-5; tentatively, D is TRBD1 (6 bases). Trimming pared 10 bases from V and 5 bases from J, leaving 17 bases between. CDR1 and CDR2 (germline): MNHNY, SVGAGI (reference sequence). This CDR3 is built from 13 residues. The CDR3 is CATRTQGWETQYF. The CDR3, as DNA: TGTGCCACCCGAACCCAGGGGTGGGAGACCCAGTACTTC.

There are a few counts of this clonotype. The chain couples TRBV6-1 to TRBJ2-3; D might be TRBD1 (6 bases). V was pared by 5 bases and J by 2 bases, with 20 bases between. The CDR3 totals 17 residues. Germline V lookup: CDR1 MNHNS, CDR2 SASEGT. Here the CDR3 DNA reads TGTGCCAGCAGTACAATCCCACAGGGAGACCTCACAGATACGCAGTATTTT. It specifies CASSTIPQGDLTDTQYF.

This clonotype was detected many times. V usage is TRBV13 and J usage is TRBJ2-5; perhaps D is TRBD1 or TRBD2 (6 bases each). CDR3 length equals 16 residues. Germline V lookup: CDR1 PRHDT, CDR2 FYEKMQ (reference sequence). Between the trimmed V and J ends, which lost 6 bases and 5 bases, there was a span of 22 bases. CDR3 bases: TGTGCCAGCAGTTCCCCCCCTTCCGGGGGCGGGGAGACCCAGTACTTC. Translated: CASSSPPSGGGETQYF.

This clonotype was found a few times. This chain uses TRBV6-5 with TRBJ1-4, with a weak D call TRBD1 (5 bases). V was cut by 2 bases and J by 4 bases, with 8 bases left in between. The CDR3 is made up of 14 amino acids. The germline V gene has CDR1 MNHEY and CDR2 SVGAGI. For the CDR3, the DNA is TGTGCCAGCAGTTACGGGGGGGGTAATGAAAAACTGTTTTTT. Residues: CASSYGGGNEKLFF.

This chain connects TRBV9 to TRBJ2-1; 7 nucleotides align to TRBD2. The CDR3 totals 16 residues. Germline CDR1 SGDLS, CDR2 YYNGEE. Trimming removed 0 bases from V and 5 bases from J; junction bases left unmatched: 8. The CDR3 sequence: CASSVVGPGTNNEQFF. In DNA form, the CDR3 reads TGTGCCAGCAGCGTAGTAGGGCCAGGGACTAACAATGAGCAGTTCTTC.

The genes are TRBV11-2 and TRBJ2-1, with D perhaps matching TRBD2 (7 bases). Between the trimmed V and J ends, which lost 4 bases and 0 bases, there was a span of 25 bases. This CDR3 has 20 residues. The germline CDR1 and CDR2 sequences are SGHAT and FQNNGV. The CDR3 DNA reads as TGTGCCAGCAGCTCCCTATGGGCCTCTGGGGGGGGCGTCTCCTACAATGAGCAGTTCTTC. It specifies CASSSLWASGGGVSYNEQFF.

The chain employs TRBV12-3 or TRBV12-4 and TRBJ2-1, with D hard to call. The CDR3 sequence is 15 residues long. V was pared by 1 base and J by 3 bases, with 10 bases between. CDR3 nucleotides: TGTGCCAGCAGTTTAGGGCAGCTATTCTACAATGAGCAGTTCTTC. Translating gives CASSLGQLFYNEQFF.

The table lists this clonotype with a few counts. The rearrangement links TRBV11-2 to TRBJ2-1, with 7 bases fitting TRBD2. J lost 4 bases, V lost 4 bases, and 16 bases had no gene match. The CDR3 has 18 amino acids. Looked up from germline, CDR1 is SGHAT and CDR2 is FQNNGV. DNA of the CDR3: TGTGCCAGCAGCTCGCCCAGGCCTAGCGGTGGAGGGTACAATGAGCAGTTCTTC. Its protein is CASSSPRPSGGGYNEQFF.

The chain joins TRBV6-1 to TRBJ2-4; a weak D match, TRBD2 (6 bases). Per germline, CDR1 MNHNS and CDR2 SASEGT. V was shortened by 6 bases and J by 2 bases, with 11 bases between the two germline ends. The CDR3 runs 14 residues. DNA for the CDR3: TGTGCCAGCAGCCGCGGGACGTCCAAAAACATTCAGTACTTC. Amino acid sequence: CASSRGTSKNIQYF.

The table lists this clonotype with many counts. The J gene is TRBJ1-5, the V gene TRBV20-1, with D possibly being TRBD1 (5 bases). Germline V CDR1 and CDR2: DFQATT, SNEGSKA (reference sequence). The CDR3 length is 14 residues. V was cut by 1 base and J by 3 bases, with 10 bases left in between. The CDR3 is CSARGGENNQPQHF. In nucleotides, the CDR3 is TGCAGTGCTAGAGGGGGCGAAAACAATCAGCCCCAGCATTTT.

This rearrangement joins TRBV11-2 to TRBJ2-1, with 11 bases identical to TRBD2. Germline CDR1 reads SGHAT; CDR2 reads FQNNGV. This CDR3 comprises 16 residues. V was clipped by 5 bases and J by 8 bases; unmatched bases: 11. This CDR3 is CASSPRIAGGRDEQFF. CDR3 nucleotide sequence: TGTGCCAGCAGCCCACGAATAGCGGGGGGGCGGGATGAGCAGTTCTTC.

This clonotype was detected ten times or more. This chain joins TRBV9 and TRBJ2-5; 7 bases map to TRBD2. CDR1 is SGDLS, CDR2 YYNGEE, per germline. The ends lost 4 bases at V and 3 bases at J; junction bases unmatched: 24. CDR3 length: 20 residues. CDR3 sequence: CASSRPKAGRPPGGKETQYF. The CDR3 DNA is TGTGCCAGCAGCCGACCTAAAGCGGGACGGCCGCCGGGCGGCAAAGAGACCCAGTACTTC.

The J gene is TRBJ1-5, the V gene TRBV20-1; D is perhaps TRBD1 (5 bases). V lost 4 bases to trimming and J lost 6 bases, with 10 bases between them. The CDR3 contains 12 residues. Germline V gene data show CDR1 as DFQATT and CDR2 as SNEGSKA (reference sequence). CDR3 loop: CSANQGSQPQHF. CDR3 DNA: TGCAGTGCTAACCAGGGAAGTCAGCCCCAGCATTTT.

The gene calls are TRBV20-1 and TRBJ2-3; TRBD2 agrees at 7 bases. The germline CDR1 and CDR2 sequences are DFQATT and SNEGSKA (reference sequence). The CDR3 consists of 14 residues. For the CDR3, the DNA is TGCCGGATGGGGGAGGGCGGGGACACAGATACGCAGTATTTT. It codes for CRMGEGGDTDTQYF.

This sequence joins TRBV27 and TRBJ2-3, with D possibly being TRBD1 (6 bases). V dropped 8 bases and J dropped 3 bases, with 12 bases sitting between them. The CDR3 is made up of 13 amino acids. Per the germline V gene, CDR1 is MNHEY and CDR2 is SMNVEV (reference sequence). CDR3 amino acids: CASQLQGTDTQYF. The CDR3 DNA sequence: TGTGCCAGCCAACTTCAGGGGACAGATACGCAGTATTTT.

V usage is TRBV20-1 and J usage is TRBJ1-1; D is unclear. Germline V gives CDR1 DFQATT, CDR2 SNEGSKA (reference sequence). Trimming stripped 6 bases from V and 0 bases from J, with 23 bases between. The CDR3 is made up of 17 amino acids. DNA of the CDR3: TGCAGTGCCTTGGAAGAGGGCAGCTCATCTTTGAACACTGAAGCTTTCTTT. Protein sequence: CSALEEGSSSLNTEAFF.

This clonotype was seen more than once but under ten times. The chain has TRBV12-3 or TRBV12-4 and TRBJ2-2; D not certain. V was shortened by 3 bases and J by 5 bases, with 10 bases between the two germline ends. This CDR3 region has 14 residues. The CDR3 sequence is CASSLWGVTGELFF. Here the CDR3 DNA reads TGTGCCAGCAGTTTGTGGGGTGTAACCGGGGAGCTGTTTTTT.